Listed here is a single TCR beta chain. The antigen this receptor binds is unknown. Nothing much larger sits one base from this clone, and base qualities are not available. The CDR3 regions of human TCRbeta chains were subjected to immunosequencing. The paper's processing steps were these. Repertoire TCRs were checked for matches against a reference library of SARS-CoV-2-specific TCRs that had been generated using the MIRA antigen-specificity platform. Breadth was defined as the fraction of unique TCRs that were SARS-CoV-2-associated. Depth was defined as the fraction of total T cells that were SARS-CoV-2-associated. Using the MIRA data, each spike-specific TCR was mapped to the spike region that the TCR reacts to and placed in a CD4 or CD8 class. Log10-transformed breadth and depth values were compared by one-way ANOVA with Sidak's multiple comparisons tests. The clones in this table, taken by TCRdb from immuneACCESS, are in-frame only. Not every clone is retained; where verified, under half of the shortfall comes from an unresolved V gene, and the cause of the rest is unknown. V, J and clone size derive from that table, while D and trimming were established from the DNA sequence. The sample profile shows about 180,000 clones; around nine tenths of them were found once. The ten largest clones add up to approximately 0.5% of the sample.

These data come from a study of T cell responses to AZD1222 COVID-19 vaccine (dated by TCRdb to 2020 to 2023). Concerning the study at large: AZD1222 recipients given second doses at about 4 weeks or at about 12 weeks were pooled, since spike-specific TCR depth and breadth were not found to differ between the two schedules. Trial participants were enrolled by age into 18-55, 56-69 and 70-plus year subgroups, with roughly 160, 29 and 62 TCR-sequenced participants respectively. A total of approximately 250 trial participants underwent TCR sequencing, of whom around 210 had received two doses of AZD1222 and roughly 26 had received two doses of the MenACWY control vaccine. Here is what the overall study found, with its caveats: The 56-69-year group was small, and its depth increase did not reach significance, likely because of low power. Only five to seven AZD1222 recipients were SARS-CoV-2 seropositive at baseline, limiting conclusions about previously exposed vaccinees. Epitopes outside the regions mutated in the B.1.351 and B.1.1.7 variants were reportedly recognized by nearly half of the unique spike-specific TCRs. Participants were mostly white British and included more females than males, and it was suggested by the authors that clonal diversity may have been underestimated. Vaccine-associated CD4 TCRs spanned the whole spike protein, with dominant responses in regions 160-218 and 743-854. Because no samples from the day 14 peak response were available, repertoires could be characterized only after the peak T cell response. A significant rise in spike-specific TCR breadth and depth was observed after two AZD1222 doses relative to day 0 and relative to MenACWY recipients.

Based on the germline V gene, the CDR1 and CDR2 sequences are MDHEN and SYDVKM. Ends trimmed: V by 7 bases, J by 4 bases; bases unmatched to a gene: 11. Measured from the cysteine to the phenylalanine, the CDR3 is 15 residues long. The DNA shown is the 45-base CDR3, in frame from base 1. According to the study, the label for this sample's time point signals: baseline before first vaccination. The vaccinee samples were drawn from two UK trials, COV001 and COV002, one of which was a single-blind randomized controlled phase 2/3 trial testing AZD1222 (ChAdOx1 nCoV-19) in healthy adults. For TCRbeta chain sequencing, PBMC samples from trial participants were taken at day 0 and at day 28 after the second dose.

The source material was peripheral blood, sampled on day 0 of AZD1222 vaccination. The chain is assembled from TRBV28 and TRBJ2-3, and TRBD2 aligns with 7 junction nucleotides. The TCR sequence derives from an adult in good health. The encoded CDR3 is CASIPSGTTSDTQYF. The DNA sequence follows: TGTGCCAGCATTCCTTCCGGGACTACGTCAGATACGCAGTATTTT.